This T cell receptor beta chain comes out of a study of kidney transplant recipient with SARS-CoV-2 infection. TCRdb re-derived calls from the reads in MiXCR, one entry per CDR3 protein. The sample consists of roughly 230,000 distinct CDR3 sequences, 29% of them appearing once. The table lists this clonotype with a few counts. The sequences come from a blood sample, collected at baseline and on roughly day 110 from a kidney transplant recipient. The TCR sequence derives from a male patient aged 25-45 years who had COVID-19 and was a kidney transplant recipient. Some T cells may be graft donor cells.

CDR3 DNA sequence: TGTGCCAGCAGTTCAGGGGGCGAGGACACTGAAGCTTTCTTT. Translating it yields CASSSGGEDTEAFF. The chain combines TRBV6-5 with TRBJ1-1; 8 nucleotides agree with TRBD1. Germline CDR1 MNHEY, CDR2 SVGAGI. The CDR3 covers 14 residues. The ends lost 4 bases at V and 3 bases at J; junction bases unmatched: 4.